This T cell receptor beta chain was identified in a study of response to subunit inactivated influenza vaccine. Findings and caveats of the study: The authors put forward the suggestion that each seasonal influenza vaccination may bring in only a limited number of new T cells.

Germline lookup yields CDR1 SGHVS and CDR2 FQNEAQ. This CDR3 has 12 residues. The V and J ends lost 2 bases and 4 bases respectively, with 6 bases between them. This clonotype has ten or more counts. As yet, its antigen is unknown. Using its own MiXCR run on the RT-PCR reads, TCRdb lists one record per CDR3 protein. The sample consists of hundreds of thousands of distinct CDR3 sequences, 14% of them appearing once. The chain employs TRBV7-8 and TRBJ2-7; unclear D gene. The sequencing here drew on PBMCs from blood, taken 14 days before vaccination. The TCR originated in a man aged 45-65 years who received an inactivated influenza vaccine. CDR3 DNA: TGTGCCAGCAGCTTATCCTGGTACGAGCAGTACTTC. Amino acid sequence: CASSLSWYEQYF.